Below, 13 T cell receptor beta chains from the same sample are listed, as sequenced in a study of shared clonotypes between healthy human individuals. Repertoires were generated with immunoSEQ multiplex PCR, while TCRdb's copy carries only in-frame clones and drops some. This repertoire shows fewer than 700,000 clones, around 76% found once; its top ten account for around 11%. The source material was PBMCs. These receptors all stem from a woman between 40 and 50 years old in good health. Some clones in this sample may be carry-over from other donors' samples.

The chain combines TRBV28 with TRBJ1-3; a weak D match, TRBD1 (6 bases). The CDR3 has 17 amino acids. Germline V gene data show CDR1 as MDHEN and CDR2 as SYDVKM. Trimming shortened V by 0 bases and J by 0 bases, and 12 bases separated the two germline ends. As DNA, the CDR3 is TGTGCCAGCAGTTTATGGGGGGGCCCTAACTCTGGAAACACCATATATTTT. Its protein is CASSLWGGPNSGNTIYF.

There are a few counts of this clone. The genes are TRBV12-1 and TRBJ2-7; TRBD1 is taken as the D call from the table, unchecked against the DNA. TRBV12-1 is a recognized pseudogene. The CDR3 sequence is 14 residues long. CDR3 in amino acids: CASSIPAQGARQYF. The DNA of the CDR3 is TGTGCCAGCAGCATACCAGCTCAGGGGGCTAGGCAGTACTTC.

The chain carries TRBV6-4 and TRBJ2-5, with 8 bases fitting TRBD2. Germline V gene data show CDR1 as MRHNA and CDR2 as SNTAGT. The CDR3 runs to 15 residues. V was pared by 3 bases and J by 2 bases, with 5 bases of the junction left unmatched. The CDR3 sequence: CASSETGGGQETQYF. Here the CDR3 DNA reads TGTGCCAGCAGTGAAACGGGAGGGGGTCAAGAGACCCAGTACTTC.

This chain joins TRBV2 and TRBJ2-2; TRBD1 is a possible D gene (6 bases). V shed 3 bases and J shed 4 bases, with 15 bases lying between them. The CDR3 contains 16 residues. Germline V lookup: CDR1 SNHLY, CDR2 FYNNEI. The CDR3 nucleotides read TGTGCCAGCAGTGAGATGTGGGGCAGGGGCACCGGGGAGCTGTTTTTT. As protein: CASSEMWGRGTGELFF.

The rearrangement uses TRBV5-1 and TRBJ2-7; 9 bases match TRBD2. The CDR3 consists of 15 residues. The germline gives CDR1 SGHRS, CDR2 YFSETQ. The V segment lost 0 bases and the J segment 7 bases; nucleotides outside the gene matches: 8. In DNA, the CDR3 is TGCGCCAGCAGCTTGGGTGTAGCGGGAGTTCAGGAGCAGTACTTC. Translated: CASSLGVAGVQEQYF.

This rearrangement joins TRBV6-1 to TRBJ2-1; D gene uncertain. The CDR3 runs to 11 residues. The germline V gene has CDR1 MNHNS and CDR2 SASEGT. Between the trimmed V and J ends, which lost 7 bases and 5 bases, there was a span of 6 bases. The CDR3 DNA follows: TGTGCCAGCATCTGGAACAATGAGCAGTTCTTC. It yields the protein CASIWNNEQFF.

This clone has only one observation. This chain uses TRBV19 with TRBJ1-1, with TRBD1 matching over 7 bases. After removal of 3 bases from V and 4 bases from J, the junction contained 11 bases not matched to a gene. The CDR3 is 16 amino acids. CDR1 and CDR2 from the germline V gene are LNHDA and SQIVND (reference sequence). In nucleotides, the CDR3 is TGTGCCAGTAGTATCCTTCTCAACAGGGGTGGCACTGAAGCTTTCTTT. The encoded protein is CASSILLNRGGTEAFF.

The V and J genes are TRBV11-2 and TRBJ2-7; no clear D gene. The V and J ends lost 1 base and 0 bases respectively, with 7 bases between them. The germline gives CDR1 SGHAT, CDR2 FQNNGV. The CDR3 is 14 residues long. The CDR3 sequence is CASSLAASSYEQYF. The CDR3 DNA is TGTGCCAGCAGCTTAGCGGCGAGCTCCTACGAGCAGTACTTC. Based on the CDR3 plus reference TRBV11-2 and TRBJ2-7, the full variable domain is EAGVAQSPRYKIIEKRQSVAFWCNPISGHATLYWYQQILGQGPKLLIQFQNNGVVDDSQLPKDRFSAERLKGVDSTLKIQPAKLEDSAVYLCASSLAASSYEQYFGPGTRLTVT.

Details on this clone: The same CDR3 can be traced to other DNA sequences in this sample. The chain is built from TRBV10-3 and TRBJ2-2, with D uncertain. CDR1 and CDR2 from the germline V gene are ENHRY and SYGVKD. The CDR3 runs to 14 residues. V was trimmed by 0 bases and J by 3 bases, leaving 5 bases between them. The DNA of the CDR3 is TGTGCCATCAGTGAGTCTCCCGACACCGGGGAGCTGTTTTTT. Its protein is CAISESPDTGELFF.

The rearrangement joins TRBV6-1 to TRBJ2-7, with D perhaps TRBD1 (6 bases). Germline CDR1 is MNHNS and CDR2 is SASEGT. V was cut by 7 bases and J by 6 bases, with 13 bases left in between. This CDR3 is 12 amino acids long. The CDR3 DNA follows: TGTGCCAGCAAACAGGGTTCTCGCGAGCAGTACTTC. This encodes CASKQGSREQYF.

The genes are TRBV5-1 and TRBJ1-2; 9 nucleotides align to TRBD1. This CDR3 contains 16 residues. CDR1 and CDR2 from the germline V gene are SGHRS and YFSETQ. J lost 8 bases, V lost 4 bases, and 15 bases had no gene match. CDR3 region: CASSGNTGTGQKGYTF. The CDR3 bases are TGCGCCAGCAGCGGGAATACTGGGACAGGGCAAAAGGGCTACACCTTC. Drawing the rest from reference TRBV5-1 and TRBJ1-2, the complete variable domain is KAGVTQTPRYLIKTRGQQVTLSCSPISGHRSVSWYQQTPGQGLQFLFEYFSETQRNKGNFPGRFSGRQFSNSRSEMNVSTLELGDSALYLCASSGNTGTGQKGYTFGSGTRLTVV.

V gene TRBV2 combines with J gene TRBJ2-7; D remains ambiguous. The germline CDR1 and CDR2 sequences are SNHLY and FYNNEI. The CDR3 totals 12 residues. The ends were cut back, 1 base at V and 4 bases at J, with 5 bases in the middle. CDR3 DNA: TGTGCCAGCAGTGAAGTCGCTTACGAGCAGTACTTC. It translates to CASSEVAYEQYF.

J is TRBJ2-5 and V is TRBV28, with 8 bases that match TRBD2. V shed 4 bases, J shed 0 bases, and the junction held 10 bases outside the gene matches. Germline lookup yields CDR1 MDHEN and CDR2 SYDVKM. This CDR3 spans 17 amino acids. CDR3: CASSYLGTSGHQETQYF. The CDR3 DNA sequence: TGTGCCAGCAGTTACCTCGGAACTAGCGGCCACCAAGAGACCCAGTACTTC.